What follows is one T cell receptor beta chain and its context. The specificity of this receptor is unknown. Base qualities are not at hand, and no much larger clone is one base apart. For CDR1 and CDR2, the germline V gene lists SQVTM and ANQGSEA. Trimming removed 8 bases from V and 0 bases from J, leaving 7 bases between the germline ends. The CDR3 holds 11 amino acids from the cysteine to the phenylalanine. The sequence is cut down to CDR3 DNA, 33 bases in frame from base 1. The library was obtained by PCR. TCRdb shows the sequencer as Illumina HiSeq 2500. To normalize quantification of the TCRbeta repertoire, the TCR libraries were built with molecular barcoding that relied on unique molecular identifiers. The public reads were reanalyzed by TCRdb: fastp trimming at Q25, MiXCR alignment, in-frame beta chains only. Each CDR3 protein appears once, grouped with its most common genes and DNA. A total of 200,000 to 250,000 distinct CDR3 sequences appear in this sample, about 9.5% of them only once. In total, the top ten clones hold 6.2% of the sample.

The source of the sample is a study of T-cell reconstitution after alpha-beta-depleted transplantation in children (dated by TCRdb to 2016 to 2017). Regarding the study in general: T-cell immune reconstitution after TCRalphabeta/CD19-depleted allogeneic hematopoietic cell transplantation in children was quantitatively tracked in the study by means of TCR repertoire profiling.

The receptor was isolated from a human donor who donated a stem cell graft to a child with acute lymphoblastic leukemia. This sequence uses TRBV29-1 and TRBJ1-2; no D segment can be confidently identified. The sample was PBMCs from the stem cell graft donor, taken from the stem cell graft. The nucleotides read TGCAGCACCACAGCTAACTATGGCTACACCTTC. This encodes CSTTANYGYTF.